This record looks at one T cell receptor beta chain sequence and its context. Its cognate antigen is unknown. The CDR3 length is 15 residues. Trimming removed 6 bases from V and 1 base from J, with 13 bases in between. Germline CDR1 is MNHEY and CDR2 is SVGEGT. The sample originates from a study of T cell repertoires in cytomegalovirus infection. Whole-study context: The study used recently identified HLA-C-restricted and well-studied HLA-B-restricted CMV epitopes. From public TCR beta signatures came an indication of both CMV infection and matching HLA type. General study points: Summed frequency of shared TCR beta families picked out CMV carriers who also had the relevant HLA. HLA-C-restricted CMV clonotypes gave the most frequent clonotype in two of eight donors.

Each CDR3 protein gets one entry after TCRdb re-called the reads with MiXCR. The sample has tens of thousands of distinct CDR3 sequences, around 49% seen once. This TCR was recovered from a human donor in good health (CMV status not recorded). Some clones in this sample may be carry-over from other donors' samples. The chain employs TRBV6-2 or TRBV6-3 and TRBJ2-4, with D possibly matching TRBD1 (6 bases). The sample in question was CD8+ T cells from cultured PBMCs, obtained from culture after CMV antigen stimulation. Here the CDR3 reads CASRTGGMAKNIQYF. The CDR3, as DNA: TGTGCCAGCAGGACAGGTGGCATGGCCAAAAACATTCAGTACTTC.